In this sample, the clone carrying this TCR beta chain turned up a few times. Its specificity is unknown. 5'RACE template switching added a universal primer site and UMIs to TCR cDNA. TCRdb re-called the 5' RACE reads with MiXCR, one entry per CDR3 protein. This sample yields a few hundred thousand distinct CDR3 sequences, of which approximately 13% are seen a single time; about 0.54% belongs to the top ten. The CDR3 contains 15 residues. CDR1 SGHRS and CDR2 YFSETQ come from the germline V gene. The germline V and J ends were trimmed by 4 bases and 7 bases, with 18 bases remaining between them. This entry comes from a study of T cells after yellow fever vaccination. General study points: The appearance of a small share of clonotypes in both CD4 and CD8 compartments was observed.

The specimen comprised CD4+ T cells sorted from PBMCs, sampled 45 days after the yellow fever booster vaccination. The origin of this receptor is a man between 25 and 39 years old who received the YFV17D yellow fever vaccine. V and J are TRBV5-1 and TRBJ2-1; D is unclear. CDR3 DNA sequence: TGCGCCAGCAGCCCGGTGCCCTCCCGGTGGAATGAGCAGTTCTTC. Translating it yields CASSPVPSRWNEQFF.